The clone carrying this TCR beta chain occurred a few times. CDR1 is ENHRY, CDR2 SYGVKD, per germline. V was cut by 3 bases and J by 5 bases, with 16 bases left in between. The CDR3 has 16 amino acids. Library preparation (for TCRbeta) was performed with unique molecular identifiers. TCRdb re-called the PCR reads with MiXCR, one entry per CDR3 protein. The sample lists about 610,000 distinct CDR3 sequences; approximately 10% were seen once. These data belong to a study of T-cell reconstitution after alpha-beta-depleted transplantation in children. The J gene is TRBJ1-4, the V gene TRBV10-3; perhaps TRBD1 as D (5 bases). The sequenced sample was PBMCs from the stem cell graft donor, obtained from the stem cell graft. The source is a human donor who donated a stem cell graft to a child with acute myeloid leukemia. CDR3 DNA sequence: TGTGCCATCAGTGAAGGGGCCGGGACGGCAAATGAAAAACTGTTTTTT. Translating gives CAISEGAGTANEKLFF.